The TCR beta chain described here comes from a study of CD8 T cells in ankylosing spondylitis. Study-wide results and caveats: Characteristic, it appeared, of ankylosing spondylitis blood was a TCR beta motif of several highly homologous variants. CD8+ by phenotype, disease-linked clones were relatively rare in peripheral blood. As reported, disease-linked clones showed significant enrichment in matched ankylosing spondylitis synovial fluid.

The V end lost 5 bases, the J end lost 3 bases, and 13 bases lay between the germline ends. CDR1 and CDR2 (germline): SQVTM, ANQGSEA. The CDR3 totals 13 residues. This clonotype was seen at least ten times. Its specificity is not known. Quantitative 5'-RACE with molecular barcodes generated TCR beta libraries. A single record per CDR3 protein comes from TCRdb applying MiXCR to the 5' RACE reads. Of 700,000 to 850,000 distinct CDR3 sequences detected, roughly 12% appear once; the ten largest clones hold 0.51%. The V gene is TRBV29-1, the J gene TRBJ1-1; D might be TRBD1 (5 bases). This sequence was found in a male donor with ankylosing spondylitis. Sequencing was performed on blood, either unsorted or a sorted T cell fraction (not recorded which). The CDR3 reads CSVSFQGHTEAFF. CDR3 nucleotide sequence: TGCAGCGTTTCCTTTCAGGGTCACACTGAAGCTTTCTTT.